A selection of T cell receptor beta chains follows, all from one sample in a study of T cell responses to AZD1222 COVID-19 vaccine. Sequencing used immunoSEQ multiplex PCR; TCRdb keeps in-frame clones, though not all of them. Of around 77,000 clones listed, roughly 90% are singletons. Sample: peripheral blood, taken on day 0 of AZD1222 vaccination. The origin of the receptors is an adult in good health. Both conserved end residues are part of each CDR3. A D gene is named only where the DNA matches it firmly. A row's size may be missing; if present it is once, few, many or a size class.

j_gene,d_gene,abundance,v_gene,len,CDR3nt,CDR3aa
TRBJ1-6,.,.,TRBV4-2,14,TGTGCCAGCAGCCATGGGGACAATCGTTCACCCCTCCACTTT,CASSHGDNRSPLHF
TRBJ2-2,.,.,TRBV6-1,15,TGTGCCAGCAGTGATATGACAGGGAACACCGGGGAGCTGTTTTTT,CASSDMTGNTGELFF
TRBJ2-2,.,.,TRBV9,14,TGTGCCAGCGGGGGGACAGCGAACACCGGGGAGCTGTTTTTT,CASGGTANTGELFF
TRBJ2-1,TRBD2,.,TRBV25-1,15,TGTGCCAGCAGTGAACTGAGCGGGGGGGCCAATGAGCAGTTCTTC,CASSELSGGANEQFF
TRBJ2-7,TRBD2,.,TRBV7-2,16,TGTGCCAGCAGCCAGGGAATCGCGCGGGGGGGATACGAGCAGTACTTC,CASSQGIARGGYEQYF
TRBJ1-1,TRBD1,once,TRBV4-3,15,TGCGCCAGCAGCCAAGAACAGGGGTCCAACACTGAAGCTTTCTTT,CASSQEQGSNTEAFF
TRBJ2-3,.,.,TRBV5-8,17,TGTGCCAGCAGCTTGGTTATGACTTATGATAGCACAGATACGCAGTATTTT,CASSLVMTYDSTDTQYF
TRBJ2-2,.,.,TRBV11-3,16,TGTGCCAGCAGTAGGGGAGGGGGCAGAGGCACCGGGGAGCTGTTTTTT,CASSRGGGRGTGELFF
TRBJ1-6,.,.,TRBV23-1,16,TGCGCCAGCAGGGGGGGGACGGCAGAACATAATTCACCCCTCCACTTT,CASRGGTAEHNSPLHF
TRBJ2-3,.,.,TRBV28,16,TGTGCCAGCAGTTCCCCAGGGCAGAAACTCGCAGATACGCAGTATTTT,CASSSPGQKLADTQYF
TRBJ1-3,TRBD1,.,TRBV3-1/TRBV3-2,16,TGTGCCAGCAGCCCCCGACAGGGTATTTCTGGAAACACCATATATTTT,CASSPRQGISGNTIYF
TRBJ2-1,.,.,TRBV28,13,TGTGCCAGCAGTGCGCCGGGCTACAATGAGCAGTTCTTC,CASSAPGYNEQFF
TRBJ2-2,.,.,TRBV7-9,15,TGTGCCACCTCAAGACAGGGAGGTAATACCGGGGAGCTGTTTTTT,CATSRQGGNTGELFF
TRBJ2-3,TRBD1,once,TRBV9,16,TGTGCCAGCAGCGATACCGGGACAGGAGGCACAGATACGCAGTATTTT,CASSDTGTGGTDTQYF
TRBJ2-7,TRBD1,once,TRBV10-3,14,TGTGCCATCAGTTTCCGGACAGGGGGGTACGAGCAGTACTTC,CAISFRTGGYEQYF
TRBJ1-5,.,.,TRBV4-2,15,TGTGCCAGCAGCCAAGAGGGCAATAGCAATCAGCCCCAGCATTTT,CASSQEGNSNQPQHF
TRBJ2-1,TRBD2,.,TRBV2,16,TGTGCCAGCAGTCCACCGCTAGCGGGAGGGGGGAATGAGCAGTTCTTC,CASSPPLAGGGNEQFF
TRBJ2-3,TRBD1,.,TRBV10-3,14,TGTGCCATCGATAGGGCAGGGGGCAGTGATACGCAGTATTTT,CAIDRAGGSDTQYF
TRBJ1-2,.,.,TRBV18,14,TGTGCCAGCTCACCAGGTACAGGAACGCATGGCTACACCTTC,CASSPGTGTHGYTF
TRBJ2-2,.,.,TRBV28,13,TGTGCCAGCAGAACATCAAACACCGGGGAGCTGTTTTTT,CASRTSNTGELFF
TRBJ1-5,.,once,TRBV6-6,15,TGTGCCAGCAGGCGGACAGTTGATAGCAATCAGCCCCAGCATTTT,CASRRTVDSNQPQHF
TRBJ1-2,.,.,TRBV5-1,13,TGCGCCAGCAGCACCAGGGATAACTATGGCTACACCTTC,CASSTRDNYGYTF
TRBJ2-2,.,.,TRBV6-5,15,TGTGCCAGCAGGGCTTTCGCAGGTTGGACCGGGGAGCTGTTTTTT,CASRAFAGWTGELFF